This T cell receptor beta chain was captured in a study of blood T cell repertoires in COVID-19. Study summary: COVID-19 samples, acute and convalescent, were from the United States, Italy and Spain. PBMCs, B-cell-depleted T cells, or T cells were the source of the cDNA or gDNA that made up the material.

The Seattle site enrolled patients during active infection and followed them longitudinally. This clone was seen just once. Trimming took 5 bases from V and 2 from J; bases not matched to a gene: 0. Looked up from germline, CDR1 is SGHNT and CDR2 is YENEEA. The CDR3 has 13 amino acids. In the original processing: Amplification of reference gene primers provided the estimated nucleated cell counts. Generated by immunoSEQ multiplex PCR, the TCRdb table keeps only in-frame clones and is missing some. That table furnishes V, J and clone size, whereas the DNA furnished D and trimming. The table lists roughly 30,000 clones, approximately 86% of them singletons.

This clonotype originated in a man aged 55 to 70 with COVID-19, enrolled during active disease. Input material: peripheral blood. The J gene is TRBJ1-3, the V gene TRBV11-3, with TRBD1 matching 7 bases. The CDR3 bases are TGTGCCAGCAGCGGGACAGCTGGAAACACCATATATTTT. This gives the protein CASSGTAGNTIYF.